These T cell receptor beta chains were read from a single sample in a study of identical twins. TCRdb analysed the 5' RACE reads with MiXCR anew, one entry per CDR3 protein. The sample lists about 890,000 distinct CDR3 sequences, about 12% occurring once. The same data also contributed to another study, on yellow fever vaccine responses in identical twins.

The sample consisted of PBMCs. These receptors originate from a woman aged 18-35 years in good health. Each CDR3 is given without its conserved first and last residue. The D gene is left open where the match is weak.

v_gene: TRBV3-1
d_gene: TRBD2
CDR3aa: ASKPSGGYRFGELF

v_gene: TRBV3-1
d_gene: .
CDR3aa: ASSQAGPKNNEQF

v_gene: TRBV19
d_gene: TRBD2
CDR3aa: ASSPSGGGIEQF

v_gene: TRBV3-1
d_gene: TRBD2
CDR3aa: ASSQEYPGLAGERQETQY

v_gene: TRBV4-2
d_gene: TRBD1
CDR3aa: ASSKSDRGEAF

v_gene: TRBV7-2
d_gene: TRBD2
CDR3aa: ASSRVAGGFTDTQY

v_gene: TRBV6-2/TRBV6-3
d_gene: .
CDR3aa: ATTGATQPQH

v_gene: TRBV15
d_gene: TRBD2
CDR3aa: ATSRESAGRDIQY

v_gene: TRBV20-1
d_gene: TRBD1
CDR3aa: SGGPSRQGANQPQH

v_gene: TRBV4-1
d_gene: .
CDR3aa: ASSQDVGADTQY

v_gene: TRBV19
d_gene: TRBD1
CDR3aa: ASRRQGAGELF

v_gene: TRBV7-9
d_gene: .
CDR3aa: ASSLSARTGELF

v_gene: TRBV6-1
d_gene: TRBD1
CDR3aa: ASSTGQGVRINEKLF

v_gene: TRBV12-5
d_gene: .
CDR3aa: ASVSGSNTEAF

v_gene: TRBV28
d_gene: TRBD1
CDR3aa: ASTISGGAGYT

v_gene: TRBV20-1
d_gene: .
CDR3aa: CARDLRGGWTGELF

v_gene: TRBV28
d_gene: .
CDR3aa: ASSLGRDRADEQF

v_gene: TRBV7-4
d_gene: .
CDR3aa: ASSLDRRPIYGYT

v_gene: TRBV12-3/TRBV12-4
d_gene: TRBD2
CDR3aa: ASGDTGGTSVRRSTDTQY

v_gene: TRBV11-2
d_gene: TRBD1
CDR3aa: ASSPEQAGGGYT

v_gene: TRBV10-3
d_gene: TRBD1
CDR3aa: ATRAPDREVPV

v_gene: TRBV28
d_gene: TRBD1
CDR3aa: ASSTGTGVPTPYNEQF

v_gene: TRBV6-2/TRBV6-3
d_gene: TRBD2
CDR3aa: ASSYPGTGYSRLAGNNEQF

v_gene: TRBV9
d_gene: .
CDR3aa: ASSPLMDTQY

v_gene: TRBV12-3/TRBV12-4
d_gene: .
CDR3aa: ASSPPIGTSTDTQY

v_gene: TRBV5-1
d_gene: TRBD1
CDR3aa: ASSLNWGTGLYGYT

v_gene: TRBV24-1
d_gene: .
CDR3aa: ATSGDHTDTQY

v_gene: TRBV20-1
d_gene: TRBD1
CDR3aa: SARDRGVRGARSPLH

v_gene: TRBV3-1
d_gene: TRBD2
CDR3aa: ASSLAGISTDTQY

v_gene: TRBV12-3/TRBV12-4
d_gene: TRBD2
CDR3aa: ASSFSGGSRLYEQY

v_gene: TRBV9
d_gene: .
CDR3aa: ASSPGGFGGPTDTQY

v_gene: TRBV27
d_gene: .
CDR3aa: ASSLGGWSGANVLT

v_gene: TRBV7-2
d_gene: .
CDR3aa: ASSLWAHYEQY

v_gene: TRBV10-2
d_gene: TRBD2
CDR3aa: ASRGELAGVGPNEQF

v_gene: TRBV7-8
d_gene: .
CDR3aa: ASSLVLNTGNEQF

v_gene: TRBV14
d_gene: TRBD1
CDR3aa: ASISQRTGVHQPQH

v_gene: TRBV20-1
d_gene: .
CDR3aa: SARDLQGATNQPQH

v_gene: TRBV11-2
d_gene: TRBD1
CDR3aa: ASSLVGTGKYNEQF

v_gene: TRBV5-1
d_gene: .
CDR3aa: ASSLVSINEQF

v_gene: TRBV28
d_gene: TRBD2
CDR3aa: ASSSAGGAGGETQY

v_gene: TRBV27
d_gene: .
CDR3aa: ASSLVSGPTDTQY

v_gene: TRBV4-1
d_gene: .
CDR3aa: ASSPFGPKMNTEAF

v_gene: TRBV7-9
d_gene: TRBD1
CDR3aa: ASSSRGTGHLEQY

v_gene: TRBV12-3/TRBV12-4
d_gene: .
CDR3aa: ASSFGDEDIQY

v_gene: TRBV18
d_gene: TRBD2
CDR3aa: ASSPRGVAGGNEQF